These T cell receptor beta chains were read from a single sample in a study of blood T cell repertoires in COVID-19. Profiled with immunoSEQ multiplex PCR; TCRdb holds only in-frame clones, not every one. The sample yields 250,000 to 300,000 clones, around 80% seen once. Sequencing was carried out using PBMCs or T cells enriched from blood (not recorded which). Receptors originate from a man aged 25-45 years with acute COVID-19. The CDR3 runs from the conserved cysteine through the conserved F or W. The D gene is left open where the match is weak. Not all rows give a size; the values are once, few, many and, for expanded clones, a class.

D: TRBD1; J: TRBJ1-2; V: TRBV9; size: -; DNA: TGTGCCAGCAGCGGCCCACAGGGGTTAGATGGCTACACCTTC; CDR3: CASSGPQGLDGYTF
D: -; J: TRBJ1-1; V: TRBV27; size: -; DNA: TGTGCCAGCAGTTCTCACTTCGGACCGGGCGGGGTGACTTTCTTT; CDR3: CASSSHFGPGGVTFF
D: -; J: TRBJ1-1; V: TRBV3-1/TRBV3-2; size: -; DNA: TGTGCCAGCAGCCAAGGGGGGGGGTCCCTCGGGGAAGCTTTCTTT; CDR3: CASSQGGGSLGEAFF
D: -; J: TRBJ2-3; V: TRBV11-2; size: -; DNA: TGTGCCAGCAGGTCGCGGACTTCTTCCACAGATACGCAGTATTTT; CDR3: CASRSRTSSTDTQYF
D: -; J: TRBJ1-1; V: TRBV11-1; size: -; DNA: TGTGCCAGCCTTCCCGGGCGGGGTGGAGGCACTGAAGCTTTCTTT; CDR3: CASLPGRGGGTEAFF
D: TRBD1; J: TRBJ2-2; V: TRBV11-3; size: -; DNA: TGTGCCAGCAGCGTGCCGGGACAGATACCGGGCGGGGAGCTGTTTTTT; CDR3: CASSVPGQIPGGELFF
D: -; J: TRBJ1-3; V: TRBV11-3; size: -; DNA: TGTGCCCGTGTAACCAGGGGTTTTAGGAACACCATATATTTT; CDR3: CARVTRGFRNTIYF
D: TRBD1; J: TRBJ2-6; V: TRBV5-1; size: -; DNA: TGCGCCAGCAGCCAGGCAGGGGGCGATGGGGCCAACGTTCTGACTTTC; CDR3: CASSQAGGDGANVLTF
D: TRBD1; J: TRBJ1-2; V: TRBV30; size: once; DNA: TGTGCCTGGAGTCCGGACAGGCGGACTAACTATGGCTACACCTTC; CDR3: CAWSPDRRTNYGYTF
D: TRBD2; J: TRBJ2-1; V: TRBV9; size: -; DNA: TGTGCCAGCAGCGTAGTCTTAGCGGGAGTAGCGAATGAGCAGTTCTTC; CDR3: CASSVVLAGVANEQFF
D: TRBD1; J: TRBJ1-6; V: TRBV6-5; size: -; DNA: TGTGCCAGCAGGGGGGACAGGCTCTATAATTCACCCCTCCACTTT; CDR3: CASRGDRLYNSPLHF
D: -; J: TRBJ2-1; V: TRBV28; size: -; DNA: TGTGCCAGCAGAGACCAGGGTGAGCAGTTCTTC; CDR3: CASRDQGEQFF
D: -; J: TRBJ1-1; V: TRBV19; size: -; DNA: TGTGCCAGTAATAGGGGCCTGAACACTGAAGCTTTCTTT; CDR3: CASNRGLNTEAFF
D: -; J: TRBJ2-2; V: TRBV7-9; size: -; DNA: TGTGCCAGCAGCCTCTTGGGCCCCGGGGAGCTGTTTTTT; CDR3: CASSLLGPGELFF
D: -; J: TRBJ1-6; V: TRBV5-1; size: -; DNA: TGCGCCAGCAGCCCGGGCGGGGGAGCGGAGTCACCCCTCCACTTT; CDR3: CASSPGGGAESPLHF
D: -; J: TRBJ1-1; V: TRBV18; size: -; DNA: TGTGCCAGCTCACCAAGCAGGGATGTCTCTGAAGCTTTCTTT; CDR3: CASSPSRDVSEAFF
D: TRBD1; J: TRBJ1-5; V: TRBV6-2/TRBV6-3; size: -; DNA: TGTGCCAGCAGTACAGGGGTTCAGCCCCAGCATTTT; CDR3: CASSTGVQPQHF
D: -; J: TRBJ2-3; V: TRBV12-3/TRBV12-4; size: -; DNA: TGTGCCAGCAGTCCCCTCGTGGATACGCAGTATTTT; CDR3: CASSPLVDTQYF
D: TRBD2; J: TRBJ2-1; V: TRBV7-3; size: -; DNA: TGTGCCAGCAGCCCGGAGACTAGCGGGAAGCTAAATGAGCAGTTCTTC; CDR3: CASSPETSGKLNEQFF
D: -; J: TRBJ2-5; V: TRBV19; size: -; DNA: TGTGCCAGTAGTATTTACAGACAAGAGACCCAGTACTTC; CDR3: CASSIYRQETQYF
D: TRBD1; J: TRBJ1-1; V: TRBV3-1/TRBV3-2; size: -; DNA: TGTGCCAGCAGCCCAGCAGGGGGGACTGAAGCTTTCTTT; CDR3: CASSPAGGTEAFF
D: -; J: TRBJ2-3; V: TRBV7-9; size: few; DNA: TGTGCCAGCAGCTTAGGGGGCGGGACTAGCACAGATACGCAGTATTTT; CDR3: CASSLGGGTSTDTQYF
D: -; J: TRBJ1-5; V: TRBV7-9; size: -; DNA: TGTGCCAGCAGCCGGGGAGGGGATCAGCCCCAGCATTTT; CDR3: CASSRGGDQPQHF
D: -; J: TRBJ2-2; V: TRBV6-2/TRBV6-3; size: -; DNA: TGTGCCAGCAGCCGAACTGCCACCGGGGAGCTGTTTTTT; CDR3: CASSRTATGELFF
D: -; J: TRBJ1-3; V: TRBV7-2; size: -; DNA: TGTGCCAGCAGCTTATTAGAAGTTGGAAACACCATATATTTT; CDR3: CASSLLEVGNTIYF
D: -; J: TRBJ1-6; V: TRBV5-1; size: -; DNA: TGCGCCAGCAGCCCGAGGGGCAGGGACTTCTATAATTCACCCCTCCACTTT; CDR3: CASSPRGRDFYNSPLHF
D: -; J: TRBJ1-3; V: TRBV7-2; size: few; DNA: TGTGCCAGCAGCTTAACATGGACAGCTGGAAACACCATATATTTT; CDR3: CASSLTWTAGNTIYF
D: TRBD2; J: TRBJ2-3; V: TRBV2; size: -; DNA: TGTGCCAGCAGCTTTATGCCGGGACTAGCGGGGGTGAGCACAGATACGCAGTATTTT; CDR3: CASSFMPGLAGVSTDTQYF
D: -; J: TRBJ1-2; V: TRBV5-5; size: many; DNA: TGTGCCAGCAGCCTGGGACTAGAGCATGGCTACACCTTC; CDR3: CASSLGLEHGYTF
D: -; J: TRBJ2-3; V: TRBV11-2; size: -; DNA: TGTGCCAGCAGCTTAGTTGGGCTTAGCACAGATACGCAGTATTTT; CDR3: CASSLVGLSTDTQYF
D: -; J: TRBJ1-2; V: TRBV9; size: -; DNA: TGTGCCAGCAGCAACGCGGCTAACTATGGCTACACCTTC; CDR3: CASSNAANYGYTF
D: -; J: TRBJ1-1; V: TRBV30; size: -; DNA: TGTGCCGCGTGGACAAGGTTTGCTTTCTTT; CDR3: CAAWTRFAFF
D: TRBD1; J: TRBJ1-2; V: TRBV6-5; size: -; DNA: TGTGCCAGCAGTAAGCAGGGGGCAGGGAGCTATGGCTACACCTTC; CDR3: CASSKQGAGSYGYTF
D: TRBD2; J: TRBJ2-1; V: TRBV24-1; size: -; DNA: TGTGCCACCAGTGATTTGGTGACTAGCGGCTACAATGAGCAGTTCTTC; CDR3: CATSDLVTSGYNEQFF
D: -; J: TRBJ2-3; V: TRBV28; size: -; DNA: TGTGCCAGCAGTCCCATGGCCACATATACGCAGTATTTT; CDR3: CASSPMATYTQYF
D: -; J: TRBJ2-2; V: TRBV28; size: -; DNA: TGTGCCAGCAGTACCCTCCCAGCGAACACCGGGGAGCTGTTTTTT; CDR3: CASSTLPANTGELFF
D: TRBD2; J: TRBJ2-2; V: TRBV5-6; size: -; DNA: TGTGCCAGCAGCTTGTTGCGCGGGAGGGCCGCCGGGGAGCTGTTTTTT; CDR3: CASSLLRGRAAGELFF